Below, 23 T cell receptor beta chains from the same sample are listed, as sequenced in a study of blood T cell repertoires in COVID-19 (dated by TCRdb to about 2020). Library construction relied on the immunoSEQ multiplex PCR assay. Not all clones reach the TCRdb copy of this immuneACCESS table, which keeps in-frame sequences only. Checked studies attribute under half of the gap to unresolved V genes and leave the rest unexplained. The sample table shows 100,000 to 150,000 clones, and 86% are seen once. The ten top clones hold more than 9.5% of the sample. The sample taken for sequencing was peripheral blood. These receptors were taken from a woman in her sixties or seventies with COVID-19, enrolled during active disease.

The CDR3 region is CASCRPGGSGYTF. As DNA, the CDR3 is TGTGCCAGCTGCCGCCCCGGGGGGTCTGGCTACACCTTC. The J gene is TRBJ1-2, the V gene TRBV6-5; tentative D call: TRBD1 (5 bases). Germline V gene lookup returns CDR1 MNHEY and CDR2 SVGAGI. The CDR3 runs to 13 residues. V was clipped by 8 bases and J by 7 bases, with 17 bases between them.

The J gene is TRBJ1-4, the V gene TRBV5-1, with 10 bases aligning to TRBD1. In germline, CDR1 is SGHRS, CDR2 YFSETQ. V gave up 5 bases and J gave up 7 bases; unmatched junction bases: 11. CDR3 length: 16 amino acids. Written as DNA, the CDR3 is TGCGCCAGCAGGACAGGGGGCGTCGACTCGAGTGAAAAACTGTTTTTT. It encodes CASRTGGVDSSEKLFF. Drawing the rest from reference TRBV5-1 and TRBJ1-4, the complete variable domain is KAGVTQTPRYLIKTRGQQVTLSCSPISGHRSVSWYQQTPGQGLQFLFEYFSETQRNKGNFPGRFSGRQFSNSRSEMNVSTLELGDSALYLCASRTGGVDSSEKLFFGSGTQLSVL.

V usage is TRBV12-3 or TRBV12-4 and J usage is TRBJ2-7; D uncertain. The length of the CDR3 is 11 residues. Trimming removed 4 bases from V and 4 bases from J, with 5 bases in between. CDR3 amino acids: CASSWSYEQYF. The CDR3 bases are TGTGCCAGCAGTTGGAGTTACGAGCAGTACTTC.

The chain joins TRBV7-2 to TRBJ2-3, with 7 bases aligning to TRBD2. With 3 bases clipped from V and 2 bases from J, the junction kept 8 bases outside the gene matches. The germline CDR1 and CDR2 sequences are SGHTA and FQGNSA. CDR3 length equals 16 residues. CDR3 in amino acids: CASSFRPAGITDTQYF. The CDR3 region has the DNA TGTGCCAGCAGCTTCCGGCCAGCGGGGATCACAGATACGCAGTATTTT.

V usage is TRBV27 and J usage is TRBJ1-5; no clear D gene. With 2 bases removed from V and 4 bases from J, the gap between germline ends came to 3 bases. In germline, CDR1 is MNHEY, CDR2 SMNVEV (reference sequence). The CDR3 covers 12 residues. CDR3 sequence (DNA): TGTGCCAGCAGTTTAATAAATCAGCCCCAGCATTTT. This codes for CASSLINQPQHF.

The V and J genes are TRBV5-6 and TRBJ1-1, with 8 bases matching TRBD1. J lost 4 bases, V lost 4 bases, and 9 bases had no gene match. Germline CDR1 reads SGHDT; CDR2 reads YYEEEE. CDR3 length: 15 residues. The chain's CDR3 is CASSKLPQGATEAFF. The CDR3 region has the DNA TGTGCCAGCAGCAAATTACCGCAGGGGGCCACTGAAGCTTTCTTT.

The gene calls are TRBV11-2 and TRBJ1-3; D call uncertain. CDR3 length equals 14 residues. The germline V and J ends were trimmed by 1 base and 0 bases, with 4 bases remaining between them. The germline gives CDR1 SGHAT, CDR2 FQNNGV. This CDR3 reads CASSLARSGNTIYF. The DNA for the CDR3 is TGTGCCAGCAGCTTAGCCCGCTCTGGAAACACCATATATTTT.

The gene calls are TRBV10-3 and TRBJ2-3; 11 bases are shared with TRBD2. The CDR3 has 18 amino acids. Losses at the gene ends were 2 bases for V and 1 base for J; bases not matched to a gene: 8. Germline-derived CDR1 and CDR2 are ENHRY and SYGVKD. This CDR3 is CAISETSGGPGGTDTQYF. CDR3 bases: TGTGCCATCAGTGAGACTAGCGGGGGCCCGGGTGGCACAGATACGCAGTATTTT.

V usage is TRBV6-4 and J usage is TRBJ2-3; 11 nucleotides line up with TRBD2. With 3 bases clipped from V and 4 bases from J, the junction kept 3 bases outside the gene matches. This CDR3 comprises 15 residues. Germline V gene data show CDR1 as MRHNA and CDR2 as SNTAGT. The CDR3 reads CASSEVAGGSDTQYF. The CDR3 DNA follows: TGTGCCAGCAGTGAAGTAGCGGGGGGGTCAGATACGCAGTATTTT.

This clone was seen only once. The V call is TRBV29-1, the J call TRBJ1-1; possibly TRBD1 for D (5 bases). The ends were cut back, 4 bases at V and 6 bases at J, with 12 bases in the middle. This CDR3 has 12 amino acids. From germline, CDR1 is SQVTM and CDR2 ANQGSEA. Here the CDR3 DNA reads TGCAGCGTTGGGGTTGGGGCTTCTGAAGCTTTCTTT. Encoded protein: CSVGVGASEAFF. The variable domain in full, with the rest retrieved from reference TRBV29-1 and TRBJ1-1, is SAVISQKPSRDICQRGTSLTIQCQVDSQVTMMFWYRQQPGQSLTLIATANQGSEATYESGFVIDKFPISRPNLTFSTLTVSNMSPEDSSIYLCSVGVGASEAFFGQGTRLTVV.

This chain connects TRBV5-4 to TRBJ1-5, with 8 bases that match TRBD1. V shed 4 bases, J shed 5 bases, and the junction held 2 bases outside the gene matches. Germline CDR1 SGHNT, CDR2 YYREEE (reference sequence). The CDR3 is 13 amino acids. The DNA for the CDR3 is TGTGCCAGCAGCCTGGACAGGGATCAGCCCCAGCATTTT. Translated, it gives CASSLDRDQPQHF.

The chain links TRBV5-5 to TRBJ2-2; 9 positions agree with TRBD1. CDR1 is SGHKS, CDR2 YYEKEE, per germline (reference sequence). This CDR3 has 16 residues. J was trimmed by 5 bases and V by 0 bases; bases with no gene match: 5. CDR3 in amino acids: CASSLVPGQGTGELFF. In DNA, the CDR3 is TGTGCCAGCAGCTTGGTCCCGGGACAGGGAACCGGGGAGCTGTTTTTT. The full variable domain, completed using reference TRBV5-5 and TRBJ2-2, is DAGVTQSPTHLIKTRGQQVTLRCSPISGHKSVSWYQQVLGQGPQFIFQYYEKEERGRGNFPDRFSARQFPNYSSELNVNALLLGDSALYLCASSLVPGQGTGELFFGEGSRLTVL.

The chain recombines TRBV6-2 or TRBV6-3 with TRBJ1-2; D is ambiguous. Germline CDR1 is MNHEY and CDR2 is SVGEGT. V was pared by 5 bases and J by 10 bases, with 11 bases between. CDR3 length: 11 residues. DNA of the CDR3: TGTGCCAGCAGTACAATCGATGTCTACACCTTC. It translates to CASSTIDVYTF.

This clone turned up a few times. The J gene is TRBJ2-3, the V gene TRBV5-6; D is perhaps TRBD2 (5 bases). Trimming pared 4 bases from V and 4 bases from J, leaving 19 bases between. The germline CDR1 and CDR2 sequences are SGHDT and YYEEEE. This CDR3 comprises 16 residues. The CDR3 loop reads CASSPGGLAGPDTQYF. The DNA of the CDR3 is TGTGCCAGCAGCCCGGGTGGCCTAGCCGGCCCAGATACGCAGTATTTT.

V usage is TRBV6-1 and J usage is TRBJ1-5, with TRBD1 matching 9 bases. This CDR3 is built from 17 residues. V lost 4 bases to trimming and J lost 3 bases; unmatched junction nucleotides: 10. Per the germline V gene, CDR1 is MNHNS and CDR2 is SASEGT. The CDR3 loop reads CASSGFGGQGINQPQHF. The CDR3, as DNA: TGTGCCAGCAGTGGTTTTGGGGGACAGGGAATCAATCAGCCCCAGCATTTT.

The J gene is TRBJ2-7, the V gene TRBV5-1, with 8 positions matching TRBD2. J was trimmed by 0 bases and V by 0 bases; bases with no gene match: 5. The CDR3 contains 16 residues. Germline V gives CDR1 SGHRS, CDR2 YFSETQ. The CDR3 sequence is CASSLELAGHSYEQYF. DNA of the CDR3: TGCGCCAGCAGCTTGGAATTAGCGGGGCACTCCTACGAGCAGTACTTC.

V gene TRBV3-1 (or the pseudogene TRBV3-2) combines with J gene TRBJ1-1, with TRBD1 matching over 8 bases. Germline V gene data show CDR1 as LGHDT and CDR2 as YNNKEL (reference sequence). The CDR3 has 15 amino acids. V was clipped by 3 bases and J by 0 bases; unmatched bases: 3. The CDR3 coding sequence is TGTGCCAGCAGCCAGACGGACAGGGTGAACACTGAAGCTTTCTTT. Translating it yields CASSQTDRVNTEAFF.

The DNA for the CDR3 is TGTGCCATCAGTGTCGGGAGCCCTGAGACCCAGTACTTC. Protein product: CAISVGSPETQYF. This sequence joins TRBV10-3 and TRBJ2-5, with D perhaps matching TRBD2 (6 bases). Trimming shortened V by 4 bases and J by 5 bases, and 11 bases separated the two germline ends. The CDR3 consists of 13 residues. In germline, CDR1 is ENHRY, CDR2 SYGVKD.

This clone came up a few times. The chain is built from TRBV11-2 and TRBJ1-3; TRBD1 agrees at 7 bases. The CDR3 has 14 amino acids. Per the germline V gene, CDR1 is SGHAT and CDR2 is FQNNGV. Trimming at V came to 5 bases and at J to 4 bases, leaving 5 bases not matched to a gene. CDR3 sequence (DNA): TGTGCCAGCAGCCCAGGGGGGAACGGAAACACCATATATTTT. Translating it yields CASSPGGNGNTIYF.

The chain has TRBV2 and TRBJ2-5, with 14 positions matching TRBD2. The germline V gene has CDR1 SNHLY and CDR2 FYNNEI. The V gene end was trimmed by 6 bases and the J gene end by 2 bases; junction bases not matched to a gene: 5. The CDR3 has 16 amino acids. The CDR3 reads CASRGTSGGPQETQYF. As DNA, the CDR3 is TGTGCCAGCAGGGGGACTAGCGGGGGACCTCAAGAGACCCAGTACTTC. The whole variable domain, filled in from reference TRBV2 and TRBJ2-5, reads EPEVTQTPSHQVTQMGQEVILRCVPISNHLYFYWYRQILGQKVEFLVSFYNNEISEKSEIFDDQFSVERPDGSNFTLKIRSTKLEDSAMYFCASRGTSGGPQETQYFGPGTRLLVL.

The chain couples TRBV4-1 to TRBJ1-2; D is perhaps TRBD1 (6 bases). V was clipped by 3 bases and J by 3 bases, with 14 bases between them. CDR1 is MGHRA and CDR2 is YSYEKL in the germline V gene. CDR3 size: 15 residues. The DNA of the CDR3 is TGCGCCAGCAGCCAGGCCAGGGGTGTGGACTATGGCTACACCTTC. Translation: CASSQARGVDYGYTF.

The CDR3 region has the DNA TGTGCCAGCTCACCCACTAGCGGGGGGGCGTACGAGCAGTACTTC. Its translation is CASSPTSGGAYEQYF. The chain has TRBV18 and TRBJ2-7; 13 bases are a match to TRBD2. Germline trimming cut 3 bases from V and 4 bases from J; bases unmatched to any gene: 3. CDR3 size: 15 residues. Germline V gives CDR1 KGHSH, CDR2 LQKENI. The full variable domain, its missing parts supplied by reference TRBV18 and TRBJ2-7, is NAGVMQNPRHLVRRRGQEARLRCSPMKGHSHVYWYRQLPEEGLKFMVYLQKENIIDESGMPKERFSAEFPKEGPSILRIQQVVRGDSAAYFCASSPTSGGAYEQYFGPGTRLTVT.

The chain couples TRBV18 to TRBJ1-2; TRBD1 might be the D (5 bases). From germline, CDR1 is KGHSH and CDR2 LQKENI. V lost 3 bases to trimming and J lost 6 bases, with 20 bases between them. This CDR3 has 16 amino acids. Written as DNA, the CDR3 is TGTGCCAGCTCACCTGGCCGGTGGGCAGGGATGAATGGCTACACCTTC. Protein: CASSPGRWAGMNGYTF.